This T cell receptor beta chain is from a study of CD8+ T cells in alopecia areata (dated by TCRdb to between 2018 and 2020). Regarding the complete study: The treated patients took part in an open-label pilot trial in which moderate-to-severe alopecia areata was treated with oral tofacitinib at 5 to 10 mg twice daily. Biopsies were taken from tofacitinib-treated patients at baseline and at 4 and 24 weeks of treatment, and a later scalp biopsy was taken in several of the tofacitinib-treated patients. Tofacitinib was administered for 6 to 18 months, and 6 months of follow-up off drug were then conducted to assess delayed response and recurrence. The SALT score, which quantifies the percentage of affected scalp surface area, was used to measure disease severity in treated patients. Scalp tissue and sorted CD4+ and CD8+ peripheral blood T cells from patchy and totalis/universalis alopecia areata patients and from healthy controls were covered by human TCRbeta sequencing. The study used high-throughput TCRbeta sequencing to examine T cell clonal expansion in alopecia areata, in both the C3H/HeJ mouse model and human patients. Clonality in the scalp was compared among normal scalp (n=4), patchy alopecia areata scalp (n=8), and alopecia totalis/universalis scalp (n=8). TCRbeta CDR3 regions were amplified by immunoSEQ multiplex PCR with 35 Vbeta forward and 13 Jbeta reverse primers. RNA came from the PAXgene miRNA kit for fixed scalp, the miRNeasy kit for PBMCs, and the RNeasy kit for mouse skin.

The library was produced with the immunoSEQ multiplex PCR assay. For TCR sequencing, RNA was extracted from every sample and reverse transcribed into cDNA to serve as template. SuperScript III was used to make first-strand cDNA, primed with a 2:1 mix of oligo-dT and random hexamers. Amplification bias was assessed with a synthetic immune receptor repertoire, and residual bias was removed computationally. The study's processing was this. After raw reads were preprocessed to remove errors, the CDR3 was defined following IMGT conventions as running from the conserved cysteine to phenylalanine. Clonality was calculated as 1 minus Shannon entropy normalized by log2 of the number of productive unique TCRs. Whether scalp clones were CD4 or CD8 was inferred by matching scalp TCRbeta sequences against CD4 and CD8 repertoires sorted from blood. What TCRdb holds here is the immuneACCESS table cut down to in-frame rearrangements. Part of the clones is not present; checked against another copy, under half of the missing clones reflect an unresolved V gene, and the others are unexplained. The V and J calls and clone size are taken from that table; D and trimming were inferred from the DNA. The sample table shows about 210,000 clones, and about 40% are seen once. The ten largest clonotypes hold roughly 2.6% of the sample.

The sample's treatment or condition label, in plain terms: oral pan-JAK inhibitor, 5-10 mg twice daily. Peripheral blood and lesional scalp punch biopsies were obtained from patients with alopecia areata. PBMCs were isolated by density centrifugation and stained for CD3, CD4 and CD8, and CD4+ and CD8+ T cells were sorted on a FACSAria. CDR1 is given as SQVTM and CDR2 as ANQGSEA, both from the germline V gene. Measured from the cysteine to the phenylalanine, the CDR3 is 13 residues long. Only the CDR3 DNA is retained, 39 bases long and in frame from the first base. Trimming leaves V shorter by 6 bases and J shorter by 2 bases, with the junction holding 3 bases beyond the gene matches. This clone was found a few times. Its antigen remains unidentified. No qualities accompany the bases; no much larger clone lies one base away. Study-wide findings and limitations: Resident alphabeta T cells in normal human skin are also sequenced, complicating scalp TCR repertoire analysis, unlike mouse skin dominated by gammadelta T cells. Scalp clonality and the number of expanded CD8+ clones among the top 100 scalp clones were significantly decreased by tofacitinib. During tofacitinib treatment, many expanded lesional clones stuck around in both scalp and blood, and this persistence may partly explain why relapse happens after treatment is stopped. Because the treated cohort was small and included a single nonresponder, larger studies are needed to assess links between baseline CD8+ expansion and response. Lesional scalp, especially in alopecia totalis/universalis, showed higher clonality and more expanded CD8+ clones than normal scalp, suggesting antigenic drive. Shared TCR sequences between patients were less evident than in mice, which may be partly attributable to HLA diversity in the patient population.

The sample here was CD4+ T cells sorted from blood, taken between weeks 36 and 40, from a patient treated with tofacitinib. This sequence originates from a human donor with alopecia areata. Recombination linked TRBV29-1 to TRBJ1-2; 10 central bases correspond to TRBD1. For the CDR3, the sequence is CSVSGQGNYGYTF. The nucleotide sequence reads TGCAGCGTCTCGGGACAGGGGAACTATGGCTACACCTTC.